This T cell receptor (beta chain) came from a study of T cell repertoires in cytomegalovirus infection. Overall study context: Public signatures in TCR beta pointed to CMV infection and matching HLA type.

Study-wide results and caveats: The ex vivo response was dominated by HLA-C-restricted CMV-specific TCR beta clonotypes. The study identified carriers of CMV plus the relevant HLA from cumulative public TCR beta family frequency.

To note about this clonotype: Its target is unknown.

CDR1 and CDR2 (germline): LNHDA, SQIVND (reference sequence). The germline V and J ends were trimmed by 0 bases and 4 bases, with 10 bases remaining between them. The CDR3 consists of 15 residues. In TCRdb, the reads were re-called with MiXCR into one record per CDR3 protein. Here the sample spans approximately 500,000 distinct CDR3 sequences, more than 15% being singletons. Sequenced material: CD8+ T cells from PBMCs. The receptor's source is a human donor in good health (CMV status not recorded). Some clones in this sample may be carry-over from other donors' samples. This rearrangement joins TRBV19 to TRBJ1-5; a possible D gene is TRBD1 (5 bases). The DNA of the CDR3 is TGTGCCAGTAGTATAGAGCAGGGATGGAATCAGCCCCAGCATTTT. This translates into CASSIEQGWNQPQHF.